Presented here are 2 T cell receptor beta chains from one specimen sequenced in a study of cytomegalovirus exposure and HLA in healthy donors. Generated by immunoSEQ multiplex PCR, the TCRdb table keeps only in-frame clones and is missing some. Of 95,000 to 150,000 clones detected, 94% appear once; the ten largest clones hold 1% to 1.5%. Sequenced: PBMCs. These receptors originate from a woman aged 18 to 35 in good health and CMV-seronegative.

The genes are TRBV19 and TRBJ2-1, with D possibly being TRBD1 (6 bases). With 4 bases removed from V and 4 bases from J, the gap between germline ends came to 8 bases. The CDR3 contains 13 residues. Germline CDR1 is LNHDA and CDR2 is SQIVND (reference sequence). CDR3 sequence reads: CASSRGQYNEQFF. As DNA, the CDR3 is TGTGCCAGTAGTAGGGGACAATACAATGAGCAGTTCTTC.

The rearrangement uses TRBV6-5 and TRBJ2-7; 13 nucleotides match TRBD2. Germline values: CDR1 MNHEY, CDR2 SVGAGI. The CDR3 sequence is 16 residues long. Trimming at V came to 0 bases and at J to 5 bases, leaving 4 bases not matched to a gene. The CDR3 DNA is TGTGCCAGCAGTTACTCCCGACTAGCGGGAGGAAACGAGCAGTACTTC. Protein product: CASSYSRLAGGNEQYF.